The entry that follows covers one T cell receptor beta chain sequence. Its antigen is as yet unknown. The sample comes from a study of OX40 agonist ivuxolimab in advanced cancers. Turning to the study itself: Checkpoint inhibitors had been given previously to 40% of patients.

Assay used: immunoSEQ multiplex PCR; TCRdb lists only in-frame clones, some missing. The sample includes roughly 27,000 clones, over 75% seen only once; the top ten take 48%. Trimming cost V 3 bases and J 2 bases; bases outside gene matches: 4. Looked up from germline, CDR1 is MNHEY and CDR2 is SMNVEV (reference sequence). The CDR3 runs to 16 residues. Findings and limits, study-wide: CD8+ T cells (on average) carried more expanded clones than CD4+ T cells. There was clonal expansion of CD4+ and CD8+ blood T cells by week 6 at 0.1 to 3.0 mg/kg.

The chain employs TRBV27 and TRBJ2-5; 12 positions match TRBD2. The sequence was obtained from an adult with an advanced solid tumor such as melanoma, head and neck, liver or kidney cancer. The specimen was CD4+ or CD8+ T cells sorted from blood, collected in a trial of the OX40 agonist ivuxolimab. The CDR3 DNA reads TGTGCCAGCAGTTTCTCTAGCGGGGGGGATCAAGAGACCCAGTACTTC. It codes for CASSFSSGGDQETQYF.